This T cell receptor (beta chain) was obtained from a study of graft-versus-host responses after intestinal transplantation. Study in general: Once they had received anti-thymocyte globulin induction, all recipients took tacrolimus and steroids for approximately three years.

Sequencing used immunoSEQ multiplex PCR; TCRdb keeps in-frame clones, though not all of them. The repertoire has roughly 14,000 clones, about 29% of them found once; the top ten carry about 3.9%. General study findings and limits: Detection of GvH clones occurred in recipient marrow, and some had their first appearance in ileum or blood. Early after transplant, HvG declines were associated with peak levels of circulating GvH clones. The study found high graft-versus-host to host-versus-graft clonal ratios in allografts of patients with graft-donor T cell macrochimerism.

CDR3 length equals 17 residues. Trimming removed 4 bases at V and 1 base at J, with 18 bases between. Germline values: CDR1 SGDLS, CDR2 YYNGEE. The origin of this receptor is a human patient who received an intestinal transplant. The sample consisted of alloreactive CD4+ T cells from a mixed lymphocyte reaction culture, taken before intestinal transplant. Subset defined: CFSE-low proliferating T cells sorted from roughly 6-day pre-transplant mixed lymphocyte reaction (GvH or HvG direction). The V gene is TRBV9, the J gene TRBJ2-4; perhaps TRBD2 as D (5 bases). This CDR3 is CASSSPRGKRAKNIQYF. The DNA for the CDR3 is TGTGCCAGCAGCTCCCCCCGTGGAAAGCGGGCCAAAAACATTCAGTACTTC. Based on the CDR3 plus reference TRBV9 and TRBJ2-4, the full variable domain is DSGVTQTPKHLITATGQRVTLRCSPRSGDLSVYWYQQSLDQGLQFLIQYYNGEERAKGNILERFSAQQFPDLHSELNLSSLELGDSALYFCASSSPRGKRAKNIQYFGAGTRLSVL.